A selection of T cell receptor beta chains follows, all from one sample in a study of blood T cell repertoires in COVID-19. This table comes from immunoSEQ multiplex PCR, and its TCRdb copy is limited to in-frame clones, with some not included. The data contain approximately 250,000 clones, nearly 85% of them singletons. Input material: peripheral blood. These TCRs come from a human donor in a cohort sampled during active COVID-19. Both conserved end residues are trimmed from each CDR3. Fields, in order: CDR3 protein, V gene.

ASSYGQGINIQY	TRBV6-5
ASSAYTGFRVSGYT	TRBV11-2
ASGMGGNLPQQY	TRBV2
ASSYIHRDRGDSPLH	TRBV5-6
ASSIKPGLELDTQY	TRBV19
ASSTRTSGGNTGELF	TRBV6-4
ASSQVIAALYEQY	TRBV4-1
ASSWETSHEQY	TRBV5-1
ASSQGDYTSGRNPYEQY	TRBV4-1
ASSPRGGFVETQY	TRBV11-3
ASSISAGNYGYT	TRBV19
ASSYSLGDQNNEQF	TRBV6-2/TRBV6-3
ASSPGGGEYNSPLH	TRBV18
ASSQAKEREQF	TRBV7-3
ASDTGTQNTGELF	TRBV2
ASSFGRLKETQY	TRBV5-5
ASSFSSLSAAKNIQY	TRBV5-6
ASSMLRGAGTEAF	TRBV19
ASSLGQGARGNTIY	TRBV5-1
ASSSGVAGIDEQY	TRBV5-1
ASSLEQASYGYT	TRBV7-2
ASSYRTSSYGYT	TRBV6-5
ASTQLRRVGNTIY	TRBV19
ASSVGSGGYEQY	TRBV9
ASSQDSGREVAF	TRBV3-1/TRBV3-2
ASNPGGLGNTIY	TRBV28
ASSYSLSGGNTEAF	TRBV6-5
ASSPGTSGMYQETQY	TRBV19
ASRGLATDTQY	TRBV6-5
ASSQDTGGSEQY	TRBV4-3
ASSAGDTDTQY	TRBV19
ASSESTYEQY	TRBV10-2
ASSYGTGSANYGYT	TRBV6-5
ASSLGGTSGTGELF	TRBV5-1
ASRLRLAGGNYEQY	TRBV28
ASSSPGQGNSPLH	TRBV6-5
ASSVLGQGMWNEQY	TRBV9
ASRTTGVHGYT	TRBV27
ATTGLDYGYT	TRBV5-4
ASSLAAGGTEAF	TRBV5-1
SASDGEQGAYGYT	TRBV20-1